The 2 T cell receptor beta chains presented below share a single source sample, sequenced in a study of prognosis after radiotherapy for stage I lung cancer. Two-round multiplex PCR on genomic DNA was the method by which TCR beta CDR3 was amplified. Round-one PCR had primers specific to each TRBV and TRBJ gene. Each CDR3 protein is one row after TCRdb ran MiXCR on the multiplex PCR reads. The sample includes some 15,000 distinct CDR3 sequences, roughly 28% seen only once; the top ten take roughly 31%. This specimen was PBMCs, taken before or after stereotactic body radiation therapy (not recorded which). The receptors shown here come from a donor older than 45 with non-small cell lung cancer.

This clonotype was picked up many times. This rearrangement joins TRBV29-1 to TRBJ2-7; possibly TRBD1 for D (6 bases). V gave up 4 bases and J gave up 2 bases, with 12 bases separating them. The germline V gene has CDR1 SQVTM and CDR2 ANQGSEA. The CDR3 is 13 amino acids. CDR3: CSVGPGATYEQYF. CDR3 in DNA: TGCAGCGTTGGGCCAGGGGCGACCTACGAGCAGTACTTC.

This clonotype was recorded many times. The chain couples TRBV5-1 to TRBJ2-3, with TRBD1 matching 7 bases. Germline CDR1 is SGHRS and CDR2 is YFSETQ. The CDR3 has 12 amino acids. The J segment lost 5 bases and the V segment lost 6 bases, leaving 3 bases of the junction unmatched. CDR3 coding DNA: TGCGCCAGCACTCGACAGGGAGATACGCAGTATTTT. It codes for CASTRQGDTQYF.